These 25 T cell receptor beta chains were sequenced from one sample in a study of lymphopenia after photon versus proton radiotherapy. Assay: immunoSEQ multiplex PCR; the TCRdb copy retains only in-frame clones and omits some. The table records 70,000 to 95,000 clones, about 86% of them present only once. The specimen was peripheral blood, collected from a patient treated with proton-based radiotherapy. The receptor set was obtained from a man aged 55 to 70 with pancreatic cancer.

This clone has a handful of counts. The V call is TRBV29-1, the J call TRBJ1-1; D may be TRBD1 (6 bases). Germline CDR1 is SQVTM and CDR2 is ANQGSEA. Trimming removed 7 bases from V and 5 bases from J, with 20 bases in between. The CDR3 is made up of 14 amino acids. CDR3 nucleotides: TGCAGCGCCAAGGGACACTCTGTGGGGACTGAAGCTTTCTTT. Amino acid sequence: CSAKGHSVGTEAFF. Full variable domain (missing parts from reference TRBV29-1 and TRBJ1-1): SAVISQKPSRDICQRGTSLTIQCQVDSQVTMMFWYRQQPGQSLTLIATANQGSEATYESGFVIDKFPISRPNLTFSTLTVSNMSPEDSSIYLCSAKGHSVGTEAFFGQGTRLTVV.

This clone was seen only a few times. The gene calls are TRBV27 and TRBJ1-2; D is undetermined. V gave up 5 bases and J gave up 6 bases, with 19 bases separating them. The germline CDR1 and CDR2 sequences are MNHEY and SMNVEV (reference sequence). The CDR3 contains 15 residues. CDR3 sequence (DNA): TGTGCCAGCAGTCCTGGCGGGGTGCTTCGGGATGGCTACACCTTC. Translation: CASSPGGVLRDGYTF.

The J gene is TRBJ2-1, the V gene TRBV30; 11 nucleotides agree with TRBD2. With V trimmed by 7 bases and J by 4 bases, 3 bases remained unmatched. This CDR3 comprises 13 residues. Germline loops: CDR1 GTSNPN, CDR2 SVGIG (reference sequence). The CDR3 nucleotides read TGTGCCTTCGGGACTAGCGGATACAATGAGCAGTTCTTC. Its protein is CAFGTSGYNEQFF.

The chain is built from TRBV28 and TRBJ1-2; no reliable D call. Germline assignment: CDR1 MDHEN and CDR2 SYDVKM. This CDR3 is 12 amino acids long. V was clipped by 5 bases and J by 5 bases, with 9 bases between them. CDR3 coding DNA: TGTGCCAGCAGTCCCCTCCAATATGGCTACACCTTC. This sequence encodes CASSPLQYGYTF.

In the case of this clone: The junction departs from germline at one end; a sequencing error may be responsible. At the DNA level, this CDR3 is encoded by other sequences in the same sample as well. The chain couples TRBV5-6 to TRBJ1-1; D call uncertain. Germline CDR1 and CDR2: SGHDT and YYEEEE. There are 11 residues in the CDR3. CDR3 protein: CASSWNAEAFF. The CDR3 region has the DNA TGTGCCAGCAGTTGGAACGCTGAAGCTTTCTTT.

The table lists this clone with a count of one. The chain recombines TRBV28 with TRBJ2-3; D uncertain. The V end was cut by 5 bases, the J end by 3 bases, with 9 bases between. Germline CDR1 and CDR2: MDHEN and SYDVKM. The CDR3 runs 13 residues. In nucleotides, the CDR3 is TGTGCCAGCAGTCCCTCATGGACAGATACGCAGTATTTT. It is translated as CASSPSWTDTQYF.

Here the CDR3 reads CASSSPLAAYGDEQFF. As DNA, the CDR3 is TGTGCCAGCAGCTCACCACTAGCGGCGTACGGAGATGAGCAGTTCTTC. The rearrangement links TRBV11-2 to TRBJ2-1; 8 bases fit TRBD2. CDR3 length equals 16 residues. Germline V lookup: CDR1 SGHAT, CDR2 FQNNGV. Trimming at V came to 4 bases and at J to 8 bases, leaving 13 bases not matched to a gene. Drawing the rest from reference TRBV11-2 and TRBJ2-1, the complete variable domain is EAGVAQSPRYKIIEKRQSVAFWCNPISGHATLYWYQQILGQGPKLLIQFQNNGVVDDSQLPKDRFSAERLKGVDSTLKIQPAKLEDSAVYLCASSSPLAAYGDEQFFGPGTRLTVL.

This rearrangement joins TRBV6-4 to TRBJ2-1; tentatively, D is TRBD1 or TRBD2 (5 bases each). In germline, CDR1 is MRHNA, CDR2 SNTAGT. The CDR3 extends over 15 amino acids. Trimming removed 3 bases from V and 6 bases from J, with 15 bases in between. DNA of the CDR3: TGTGCCAGCAGTGAATTCCGGGGCGAAGTCAATGAGCAGTTCTTC. It yields the protein CASSEFRGEVNEQFF.

The CDR3 region is CASSRDGAGGEQFF. The CDR3 region has the DNA TGTGCCAGCAGCCGGGACGGCGCGGGCGGGGAGCAGTTCTTC. The V gene is TRBV6-1, the J gene TRBJ2-1; either TRBD1 or TRBD2 may fit D (5 bases each). V was cut by 6 bases and J by 10 bases, with 19 bases left in between. The V gene's germline CDR1 is MNHNS and CDR2 SASEGT. The CDR3 consists of 14 residues.

The V and J genes are TRBV5-6 and TRBJ1-1; D perhaps matches TRBD1 (6 bases). The CDR3 loop spans 12 amino acids. V lost 7 bases and J 3 bases, leaving 10 bases between the germline ends. CDR1 SGHDT and CDR2 YYEEEE come from the germline V gene. CDR3 sequence (DNA): TGTGCCAGCTCGGAGGGGGACACTGAAGCTTTCTTT. Translated: CASSEGDTEAFF.

This clone was seen only a few times. This chain joins TRBV28 and TRBJ2-3, with 15 bases matching TRBD2. V lost 4 bases to trimming and J lost 4 bases; unmatched junction nucleotides: 6. The CDR3 contains 17 residues. The V gene's germline CDR1 is MDHEN and CDR2 SYDVKM. CDR3 bases: TGTGCCAGCAGTTCCTCGGGACTAGCGGGAGGTGCAGATACGCAGTATTTT. As protein: CASSSSGLAGGADTQYF.

This clone was counted a single time. The genes are TRBV2 and TRBJ1-1; D call uncertain. The CDR3 has 14 residues. Germline CDR1 reads SNHLY; CDR2 reads FYNNEI. V was cut by 3 bases and J by 0 bases, with 8 bases left in between. CDR3 sequence reads: CASSEVGLNTEAFF. CDR3 bases: TGTGCCAGCAGTGAGGTAGGCTTGAACACTGAAGCTTTCTTT.

This clone came up once. The CDR3 DNA sequence: TGTGCCAGTAGTACTTGGACGGATAGCAATCAGCCCCAGCATTTT. Translating gives CASSTWTDSNQPQHF. This chain connects TRBV19 to TRBJ1-5; the D is unclear. Germline V gives CDR1 LNHDA, CDR2 SQIVND (reference sequence). CDR3 size: 15 residues. V gave up 4 bases and J gave up 0 bases, with 10 bases separating them.

The genes are TRBV7-8 and TRBJ2-3; no clear D. Trimming took 5 bases from V and 1 from J, leaving 19 bases between them. This CDR3 region has 17 residues. From germline, CDR1 is SGHVS and CDR2 FQNEAQ. This chain's CDR3 is CASSLSRGSSRTDTQYF. Here the CDR3 DNA reads TGTGCCAGCAGCCTATCTCGCGGTAGTTCGCGCACAGATACGCAGTATTTT.

Only a few counts were recorded for this clone. The chain is built from TRBV11-2 and TRBJ1-5; no clear D gene. Looked up from germline, CDR1 is SGHAT and CDR2 is FQNNGV. The CDR3 covers 13 residues. V gave up 3 bases and J gave up 4 bases, with 7 bases separating them. The CDR3 nucleotides read TGTGCCAGCAGCTTGGCCGATAATCAGCCCCAGCATTTT. Protein sequence: CASSLADNQPQHF.

This clone appeared a single time. This chain connects TRBV7-3 to TRBJ2-7, with D unclear. The V and J ends lost 5 bases and 2 bases respectively, with 16 bases between them. Germline V gives CDR1 SGHTA, CDR2 FQGTGA. This CDR3 region has 15 residues. This chain's CDR3 is CASSPVPGETYEQYF. Here the CDR3 DNA reads TGTGCCAGCAGCCCTGTTCCAGGTGAAACCTACGAGCAGTACTTC.

V is TRBV6-1 and J is TRBJ1-1, with D hard to call. The CDR3 is 14 residues long. The germline CDR1 and CDR2 sequences are MNHNS and SASEGT. V lost 4 bases and J lost 5, with 14 bases in between. The CDR3: CASSGTQTGTEAFF. In DNA, the CDR3 is TGTGCCAGCAGTGGGACTCAAACGGGAACTGAAGCTTTCTTT.

The chain couples TRBV6-1 to TRBJ1-2; weak D call: TRBD1 (6 bases). This CDR3 comprises 14 residues. In germline, CDR1 is MNHNS, CDR2 SASEGT. V lost 8 bases and J 4 bases, leaving 17 bases between the germline ends. In DNA, the CDR3 is TGTGCCAGCCAAGTGACCGGGACATCCTATGGCTACACCTTC. It is translated as CASQVTGTSYGYTF.

V usage is TRBV28 and J usage is TRBJ1-1, with D possibly TRBD1 on 5 matching bases. Deletions cut 6 bases from V and 7 bases from J, with 15 bases between. The CDR3 is made up of 13 amino acids. The germline V gene encodes CDR1 MDHEN and CDR2 SYDVKM. CDR3 DNA sequence: TGTGCCAGCAGGTCTCCCGGGGGTCGTGAAGCTTTCTTT. Protein sequence: CASRSPGGREAFF.

This rearrangement joins TRBV2 to TRBJ1-5; D possibly corresponds to TRBD1 (6 bases). Trimming removed 7 bases at V and 3 bases at J, with 16 bases between. Germline V gene data show CDR1 as SNHLY and CDR2 as FYNNEI. The CDR3 is 15 residues long. CDR3 sequence reads: CASNSVSGVNQPQHF. The CDR3 DNA follows: TGTGCCAGCAATTCAGTGTCAGGGGTCAATCAGCCCCAGCATTTT.

This chain uses TRBV7-2 with TRBJ2-7; 9 nucleotides agree with TRBD1. Germline values: CDR1 SGHTA, CDR2 FQGNSA. The CDR3 runs to 16 residues. V dropped 5 bases and J dropped 2; count of bases not matched to a gene: 10. The CDR3 region is CASSAEQGALTYEQYF. DNA for the CDR3: TGTGCCAGCAGCGCCGAACAGGGGGCCCTTACCTACGAGCAGTACTTC.

This chain connects TRBV2 to TRBJ1-2; TRBD1 is a possible D gene (5 bases). Deletions cut 6 bases from V and 4 bases from J, with 9 bases between. The CDR3 consists of 12 residues. The germline V gene has CDR1 SNHLY and CDR2 FYNNEI. Here the CDR3 DNA reads TGTGCCAGCAGGAGGGGAGGCTATGGCTACACCTTC. Its protein product is CASRRGGYGYTF.

The chain uses TRBV5-4 and TRBJ2-2; possibly TRBD1 for D (5 bases). Trimming left V 3 bases short and J 0 bases short, with 9 bases between. The germline V gene encodes CDR1 SGHNT and CDR2 YYREEE (reference sequence). CDR3 length equals 15 residues. For the CDR3, the DNA is TGTGCCAGCAGCTCCCCAGGGACGAACACCGGGGAGCTGTTTTTT. This gives the protein CASSSPGTNTGELFF.

This chain connects TRBV11-2 to TRBJ2-7; D call uncertain. Germline V CDR1 and CDR2: SGHAT, FQNNGV. The CDR3 extends over 12 amino acids. Deletions cut 2 bases from V and 5 bases from J, with 7 bases between. CDR3 loop: CASSLKNDEQYF. The CDR3 nucleotides are TGTGCCAGCAGCTTAAAGAACGACGAGCAGTACTTC.

The chain employs TRBV7-6 and TRBJ2-1; 9 positions match TRBD2. J was trimmed by 9 bases and V by 4 bases; bases with no gene match: 7. Germline CDR1 SGHVS, CDR2 FNYEAQ. The CDR3 sequence is 14 residues long. CDR3 protein: CASSYRSGSGEQFF. CDR3 DNA: TGTGCCAGCAGCTATCGTAGCGGGAGCGGTGAGCAGTTCTTC.